These 28 T cell receptor beta chains originate from one sample sequenced in a study of blood T cell repertoires in COVID-19. Libraries were prepared by immunoSEQ multiplex PCR; TCRdb keeps only in-frame clonotypes and omits some of them. The sample carries about 160,000 clones, just under 90% recorded once. Sequenced sample: peripheral blood. These receptor sequences come from a woman between 65 and 79 years old with COVID-19, enrolled during active disease.

V gene TRBV24-1 combines with J gene TRBJ2-3, with a tentative D call TRBD1 (6 bases). The CDR3 spans 12 residues. Germline V lookup: CDR1 KGHDR, CDR2 SFDVKD. Trimming stripped 7 bases from V and 14 bases from J, with 18 bases between. This chain's CDR3 is CATSDPDSTWYF. The CDR3 DNA reads as TGTGCCACCAGCGACCCGGACAGTACATGGTATTTT.

V usage is TRBV5-4 and J usage is TRBJ2-7; 7 bases are shared with TRBD2. Trimming removed 6 bases from V and 5 bases from J; junction bases left unmatched: 11. The CDR3 has 14 amino acids. CDR1 and CDR2 (germline): SGHNT, YYREEE (reference sequence). CDR3 sequence: CASTSGGRVHEQYF. In DNA form, the CDR3 reads TGTGCCAGCACCTCGGGAGGCAGGGTTCACGAGCAGTACTTC.

The CDR3 nucleotides read TGCAGCGTTAAGACAGGGAATTCACCCCTCCACTTT. It yields the protein CSVKTGNSPLHF. The chain has TRBV29-1 and TRBJ1-6; 7 nucleotides line up with TRBD1. CDR3 length: 12 amino acids. Germline values: CDR1 SQVTM, CDR2 ANQGSEA. After removal of 5 bases from V and 7 bases from J, the junction contained 2 bases not matched to a gene.

The genes are TRBV7-2 and TRBJ2-7; TRBD1 agrees at 7 bases. Trimming took 1 base from V and 2 from J; bases not matched to a gene: 14. This CDR3 region has 18 residues. Germline values: CDR1 SGHTA, CDR2 FQGNSA. The CDR3 coding sequence is TGTGCCAGCAGCTTAGGCCCTACTCGACAGGGAGCCCCCTACGAGCAGTACTTC. Amino acids: CASSLGPTRQGAPYEQYF.

V and J are TRBV15 and TRBJ1-1; D gene unclear. Germline values: CDR1 LNHNV, CDR2 YYDKDF (reference sequence). The CDR3 is 16 residues long. V was clipped by 0 bases and J by 6 bases, with 17 bases between them. CDR3 sequence (DNA): TGTGCCACCAGCAGAGATTACGTTAGCCCGGCGGCTGAAGCTTTCTTT. This gives the protein CATSRDYVSPAAEAFF.

The sample holds one count of this clone. V usage is TRBV5-4 and J usage is TRBJ2-7; 8 nucleotides match TRBD2. Trimming removed 0 bases from V and 6 bases from J; junction bases left unmatched: 11. Germline values: CDR1 SGHNT, CDR2 YYREEE (reference sequence). The CDR3 is made up of 16 amino acids. CDR3 loop: CASSLAGGVSQLEQYF. The CDR3 DNA reads TGTGCCAGCAGCTTGGCCGGGGGGGTATCGCAACTCGAGCAGTACTTC.

The chain carries TRBV19 and TRBJ1-3; no definite D call. Germline lookup yields CDR1 LNHDA and CDR2 SQIVND (reference sequence). V gave up 9 bases and J gave up 0 bases, with 3 bases separating them. The CDR3 is 11 residues long. CDR3 residues: CASLSGNTIYF. The CDR3 nucleotides read TGTGCCAGCCTCTCTGGAAACACCATATATTTT.

Note on this clone: This clone may be a read error of a much larger clone one base away. This sequence joins TRBV29-1 and TRBJ2-5; TRBD1 agrees at 11 bases. Germline CDR1 SQVTM, CDR2 ANQGSEA. The CDR3 sequence is 14 residues long. The CDR3 loop is CCVGGQGGGETQYF. The CDR3 DNA reads TGCTGCGTTGGGGGACAGGGGGGGGGAGAGACCCAGTACTTC.

The genes are TRBV29-1 and TRBJ2-1; 7 bases are a match to TRBD1. This CDR3 is 15 amino acids long. Germline V CDR1 and CDR2: SQVTM, ANQGSEA. J was trimmed by 4 bases and V by 2 bases; bases with no gene match: 8. CDR3 nucleotide sequence: TGCAGCGTTGAAATCCGACAGGGAAGATACAATGAGCAGTTCTTC. This gives the protein CSVEIRQGRYNEQFF.

V and J are TRBV5-1 and TRBJ2-1, with TRBD2 matching 8 bases. Germline CDR1 is SGHRS and CDR2 is YFSETQ. After removal of 4 bases from V and 5 bases from J, the junction contained 5 bases not matched to a gene. The CDR3 extends over 14 amino acids. The chain's CDR3 is CASSPRAGDNEQFF. CDR3 DNA sequence: TGCGCCAGCAGCCCGAGAGCGGGGGACAATGAGCAGTTCTTC.

This clone was detected once. The chain couples TRBV7-9 to TRBJ1-2, with TRBD1 matching 8 bases. Per the germline V gene, CDR1 is SEHNR and CDR2 is FQNEAQ (reference sequence). After removal of 0 bases from V and 4 bases from J, the junction contained 4 bases not matched to a gene. The CDR3 has 15 amino acids. The chain's CDR3 is CASSLAGQGSYGYTF. In DNA, the CDR3 is TGTGCCAGCAGCTTAGCAGGACAGGGAAGCTATGGCTACACCTTC.

DNA for the CDR3: TGTGCCAGCAGCTTAGCGTTCGCGGGGCGGACTGAAGCTTTCTTT. The encoded protein is CASSLAFAGRTEAFF. This chain links TRBV7-9 with TRBJ1-1; the D gene is possibly TRBD1 (5 bases). This CDR3 region has 15 residues. Trimming left V 0 bases short and J 5 bases short, with 13 bases between. The germline V gene encodes CDR1 SEHNR and CDR2 FQNEAQ (reference sequence).

The chain couples TRBV11-2 to TRBJ1-3; 11 bases match TRBD1. Germline V gives CDR1 SGHAT, CDR2 FQNNGV. V lost 2 bases to trimming and J lost 7 bases; unmatched junction nucleotides: 4. The CDR3 runs 15 residues. CDR3 bases: TGTGCCAGCAGCTTAATTCGGACAGGGGGCAACACCATATATTTT. Protein sequence: CASSLIRTGGNTIYF.

The V gene is TRBV5-1, the J gene TRBJ2-1; 7 nucleotides line up with TRBD1. Trimming removed 0 bases from V and 7 bases from J; junction bases left unmatched: 4. Germline CDR1 reads SGHRS; CDR2 reads YFSETQ. CDR3 size: 14 residues. This CDR3 reads CASSLGQGTNEQFF. In DNA, the CDR3 is TGCGCCAGCAGCTTGGGACAGGGAACGAATGAGCAGTTCTTC.

CDR3 sequence: CSVEKVAGTGELFF. The CDR3 bases are TGCAGCGTTGAAAAGGTAGCGGGGACCGGGGAGCTGTTTTTT. The rearrangement links TRBV29-1 to TRBJ2-2; 8 nucleotides align to TRBD2. Trimming at V came to 2 bases and at J to 5 bases, leaving 4 bases not matched to a gene. This CDR3 spans 14 amino acids. CDR1 is SQVTM, CDR2 ANQGSEA, per germline.

The chain links TRBV5-1 to TRBJ2-1, with TRBD1 identical over 7 bases. The CDR3 contains 15 residues. V was pared by 5 bases and J by 0 bases, with 5 bases of the junction left unmatched. The germline V gene encodes CDR1 SGHRS and CDR2 YFSETQ. The CDR3 here is CASSGTAISYNEQFF. Written as DNA, the CDR3 is TGCGCCAGCAGTGGGACAGCGATCTCCTACAATGAGCAGTTCTTC.

The chain joins TRBV5-1 to TRBJ1-1; 8 nucleotides agree with TRBD1. V was clipped by 0 bases and J by 1 base; unmatched bases: 8. Germline CDR1 reads SGHRS; CDR2 reads YFSETQ. CDR3 length: 17 residues. DNA for the CDR3: TGCGCCAGCAGCTTGGGGTTGACAGGGGCCACGAACACTGAAGCTTTCTTT. Translating it yields CASSLGLTGATNTEAFF.

The genes are TRBV4-2 and TRBJ2-7; D remains unclear. Germline CDR1 LGHNA, CDR2 YNFKEQ. The CDR3 runs to 13 residues. V was clipped by 4 bases and J by 0 bases, with 7 bases between them. CDR3 loop: CASSRYFSYEQYF. In DNA form, the CDR3 reads TGTGCCAGCAGCCGATACTTCTCCTACGAGCAGTACTTC.

V and J are TRBV5-5 and TRBJ2-4; 8 bases match TRBD1. The CDR3 consists of 20 residues. Per germline, CDR1 SGHKS and CDR2 YYEKEE (reference sequence). V gave up 5 bases and J gave up 0 bases; unmatched junction bases: 19. CDR3 loop: CASRPQWDRSSLLAKNIQYF. The CDR3 region has the DNA TGTGCCAGCAGACCCCAGTGGGACAGGAGCTCTTTGCTAGCCAAAAACATTCAGTACTTC.

The V call is TRBV5-8, the J call TRBJ2-1; a possible D gene is TRBD1 (6 bases). The CDR3 is 13 amino acids. The V end lost 2 bases, the J end lost 9 bases, and 12 bases lay between the germline ends. Germline V gene data show CDR1 as SGHTS and CDR2 as YDEGEE. The CDR3 spells CASSLVRGGEQFF. CDR3 DNA: TGTGCCAGCAGCTTAGTCAGGGGTGGTGAGCAGTTCTTC.

The chain employs TRBV5-4 and TRBJ1-1; TRBD1 agrees at 7 bases. The V gene's germline CDR1 is SGHNT and CDR2 YYREEE (reference sequence). This CDR3 has 17 residues. The J segment lost 3 bases and the V segment lost 5 bases, leaving 16 bases of the junction unmatched. CDR3 region: CASSPERQGGSYTEAFF. CDR3 coding DNA: TGTGCCAGCAGTCCAGAGAGACAGGGCGGTAGTTACACTGAAGCTTTCTTT.

This CDR3 is CASSPPQRGIYEQYF. CDR3 coding DNA: TGTGCCAGCTCACCCCCTCAGCGGGGAATCTACGAGCAGTACTTC. The V and J genes are TRBV18 and TRBJ2-7; TRBD2 agrees at 7 bases. The germline V gene encodes CDR1 KGHSH and CDR2 LQKENI. There are 15 residues in the CDR3. With V trimmed by 3 bases and J by 3 bases, 8 bases remained unmatched.

The chain combines TRBV12-3 or TRBV12-4 with TRBJ1-1; 7 bases align to TRBD1. The V segment lost 3 bases and the J segment 4 bases; nucleotides outside the gene matches: 2. CDR3 length equals 13 residues. In nucleotides, the CDR3 is TGTGCCAGCAGTTTGACAGGGAGCACTGAAGCTTTCTTT. Amino acids: CASSLTGSTEAFF.

This clone has just one count. The rearrangement uses TRBV4-1 and TRBJ2-2, with 8 positions matching TRBD2. The germline V gene has CDR1 MGHRA and CDR2 YSYEKL. The CDR3 has 17 amino acids. V gave up 1 base and J gave up 2 bases; unmatched junction bases: 6. The CDR3: CASSQVVSGVNTGELFF. The CDR3 nucleotides read TGCGCCAGCAGCCAAGTGGTTAGCGGGGTCAACACCGGGGAGCTGTTTTTT.

The chain couples TRBV5-4 to TRBJ1-4; 7 bases map to TRBD1. Germline CDR1 reads SGHNT; CDR2 reads YYREEE (reference sequence). This CDR3 spans 14 amino acids. The junction had 3 bases not matched to a gene; V was cut back by 0 bases and J by 7 bases. This CDR3 reads CASSLEGAREKLFF. Written as DNA, the CDR3 is TGTGCCAGCAGCTTGGAGGGGGCTCGTGAAAAACTGTTTTTT.

The chain links TRBV15 to TRBJ1-1; D not resolved. The V gene's germline CDR1 is LNHNV and CDR2 YYDKDF (reference sequence). V lost 1 base and J 5 bases, leaving 5 bases between the germline ends. This CDR3 contains 12 residues. The CDR3 sequence: CATSRALTEAFF. CDR3 nucleotides: TGTGCCACCAGCAGAGCCCTGACTGAAGCTTTCTTT.

A single count supports this clone. This sequence joins TRBV25-1 and TRBJ2-7; 8 bases are shared with TRBD2. This CDR3 contains 16 residues. The germline CDR1 and CDR2 sequences are MGHDK and SYGVNS. J was trimmed by 1 base and V by 4 bases; bases with no gene match: 9. The CDR3 here is CASSASGIAGSYEQYF. DNA of the CDR3: TGTGCCAGCAGTGCCAGTGGGATAGCGGGGTCCTACGAGCAGTACTTC.

The J gene is TRBJ1-4, the V gene TRBV3-1 (or the pseudogene TRBV3-2); unclear D gene. This CDR3 region has 13 residues. V shed 4 bases and J shed 9 bases, with 12 bases lying between them. CDR1 is LGHDT and CDR2 is YNNKEL in the germline V gene (reference sequence). The CDR3 DNA follows: TGTGCCAGCAGCCCCCTGGCCCAGAAAAAACTGTTTTTT. Protein: CASSPLAQKKLFF.